This is a list of T cell receptor beta chains from one sample in a study of blood T cell repertoires in COVID-19. This table comes from immunoSEQ multiplex PCR, and its TCRdb copy is limited to in-frame clones, with some not included. The sample includes over 140,000 clones, about three quarters of them seen just once. The source material was peripheral blood. The origin of the receptors is a woman in her forties or fifties with active or convalescent COVID-19. Each CDR3 is given with its conserved first and last residue. The order of the fields is CDR3 protein, V gene, J gene.

CASSLVAGVLANYGYTF	TRBV7-2	TRBJ1-2
CASSEFRVSTDTQYF	TRBV2	TRBJ2-3
CASSLAEAGGNTGELFF	TRBV5-1	TRBJ2-2
CAISESGQYSGGDSYEQYF	TRBV10-3	TRBJ2-7
CASSPRTGGREQYF	TRBV7-2	TRBJ2-7
CAWSVDRVRKGDQPQHF	TRBV30	TRBJ1-5
CASSFQAVSTGELFF	TRBV7-6	TRBJ2-2
CASSQRKRGVYEQYF	TRBV4-3	TRBJ2-7
CASSLDPRGNTEAFF	TRBV7-8	TRBJ1-1
CSVEGDTENYGYTF	TRBV29-1	TRBJ1-2
CSVLPRLADHNEQFF	TRBV29-1	TRBJ2-1
CASSVGSQSGYGYTF	TRBV9	TRBJ1-2
CASSAMRGNTEAFF	TRBV7-2	TRBJ1-1